This TCR beta chain is from a study of control samples from healthy donors and cancer patients. Libraries were prepared by immunoSEQ multiplex PCR; TCRdb keeps only in-frame clonotypes and omits some of them. Here the sample spans under 90,000 clones, around 92% being singletons. Trimming cost V 0 bases and J 6 bases, with 11 bases left between them. This CDR3 comprises 14 residues. Germline V lookup: CDR1 SGHTA, CDR2 FQGNSA. V is TRBV7-2 and J is TRBJ1-2, with D possibly being TRBD1 (5 bases). The source of this sequence is a woman aged 60-75 years in good health. Sequencing used blood. The CDR3 nucleotides read TGTGCCAGCAGCTTAGCATCGGGGGGAAATGGCTACACCTTC. Residues: CASSLASGGNGYTF.